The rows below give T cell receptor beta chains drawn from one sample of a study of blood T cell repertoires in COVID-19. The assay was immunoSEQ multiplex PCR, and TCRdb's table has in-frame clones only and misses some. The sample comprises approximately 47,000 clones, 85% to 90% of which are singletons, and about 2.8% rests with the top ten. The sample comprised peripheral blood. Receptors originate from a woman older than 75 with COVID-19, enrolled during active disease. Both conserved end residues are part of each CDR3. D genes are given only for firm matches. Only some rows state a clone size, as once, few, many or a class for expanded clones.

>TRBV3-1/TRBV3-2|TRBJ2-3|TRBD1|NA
TGTGCCAGCAGCCCCCCCGGGACAGCTGTTCCAGATACGCAGTATTTT
CASSPPGTAVPDTQYF
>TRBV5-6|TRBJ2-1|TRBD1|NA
TGTGCCAGCAGCTTGCAATTCCCGGGACAGCCCAAGCAGTTCTTC
CASSLQFPGQPKQFF
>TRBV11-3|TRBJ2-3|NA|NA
TGTGCCAGCAGCTCCAGGGGAGGGGGCACAGATACGCAGTATTTT
CASSSRGGGTDTQYF
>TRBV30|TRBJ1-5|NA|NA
TGTGCCTGGAGTCAACTTAAACGGGATCAGCCCCAGCATTTT
CAWSQLKRDQPQHF
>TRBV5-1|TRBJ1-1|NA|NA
TGCGCCAGCAGCTTGGGGGGATCGGAGGGTACTGAAGCTTTCTTT
CASSLGGSEGTEAFF
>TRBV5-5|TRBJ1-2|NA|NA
TGTGCCAGCAGCTTAATCCGGGTCTCCGCCGGTGGCTACACCTTC
CASSLIRVSAGGYTF
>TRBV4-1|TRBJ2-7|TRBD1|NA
TGCGCCAGCAGCCAACGACAGGGGACTCGCGAGCAGTACTTC
CASSQRQGTREQYF
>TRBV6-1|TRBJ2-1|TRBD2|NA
TGTGCCAGCAGTGGCCTAGCGGGGGGGCCCCAGGATGAGCAGTTCTTC
CASSGLAGGPQDEQFF
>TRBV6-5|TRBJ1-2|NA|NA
TGTGCCAGCGCTGACGGGGTTCTGGGCTACACCTTC
CASADGVLGYTF
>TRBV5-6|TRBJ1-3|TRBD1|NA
TGTGCCAGCAGCTCCCGAACAGGGGGCACTTCTGGAAACACCATATATTTT
CASSSRTGGTSGNTIYF
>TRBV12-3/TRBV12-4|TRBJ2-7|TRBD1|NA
TGTGCCAGCAGTTCCCGACAGGGCCACGAGCAGTACTTC
CASSSRQGHEQYF
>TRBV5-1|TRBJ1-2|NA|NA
TGCGCCAGCAGCTTGGGAGGTGACTATGGCTACACCTTC
CASSLGGDYGYTF
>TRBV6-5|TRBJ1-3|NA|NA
TGTGCCAGCAGTTACTCGATTTTGGGCCGAAACACCATATATTTT
CASSYSILGRNTIYF
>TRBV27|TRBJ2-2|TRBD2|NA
TGTGCCAGCAAGGGGATAGCGGGATCCGGCGGGGAGCTGTTTTTT
CASKGIAGSGGELFF
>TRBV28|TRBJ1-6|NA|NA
TGTGCCAGCAGTCCCAATCAGGGTTTAGTTTCACCCCTCCACTTT
CASSPNQGLVSPLHF
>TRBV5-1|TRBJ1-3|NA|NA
TGCGCCAGCAGCGGCGGAGGGTTAAGCTCTGGAAACACCATATATTTT
CASSGGGLSSGNTIYF
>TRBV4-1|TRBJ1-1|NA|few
TGCGCCAGCAGCCAATCCCGGGTATTGAACACTGAAGCTTTCTTT
CASSQSRVLNTEAFF
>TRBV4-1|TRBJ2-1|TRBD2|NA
TGCGCCAGCAGCCAACCCCCCGGACTAGCAAGGGGCAATGAGCAGTTCTTC
CASSQPPGLARGNEQFF
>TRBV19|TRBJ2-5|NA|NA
TGTGCCAGTAGTATAAGGCAGGGGTACGAGACCCAGTACTTC
CASSIRQGYETQYF
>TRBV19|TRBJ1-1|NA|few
TGTGCCAGTAGGGACAGAGACACTGAAGCTTTCTTT
CASRDRDTEAFF
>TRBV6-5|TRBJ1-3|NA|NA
TGTGCCACCTCCCGGGAGTCCCGGATAAACACCATATATTTT
CATSRESRINTIYF
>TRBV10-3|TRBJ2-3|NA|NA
TGTGCCATCAGTGACAGGGCCACAGATACGCAGTATTTT
CAISDRATDTQYF
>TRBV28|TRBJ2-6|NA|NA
TGTGCCAGCAGGAAGAGGGTTAGCTCTGGGGCCAACGTCCTGACTTTC
CASRKRVSSGANVLTF
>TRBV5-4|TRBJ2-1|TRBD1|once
TGTGCCAGCAGCTCCTCCCCCGGGACAGGGGGTCATGAGCAGTTCTTC
CASSSSPGTGGHEQFF
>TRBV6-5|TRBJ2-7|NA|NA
TGTGCCAGCAGTTACTCTGGACAGACCTACGAGCAGTACTTC
CASSYSGQTYEQYF
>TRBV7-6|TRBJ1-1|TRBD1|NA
TGTGCCAGCAGCCCCAGGGACAGGGCGAACACTGAAGCTTTCTTT
CASSPRDRANTEAFF
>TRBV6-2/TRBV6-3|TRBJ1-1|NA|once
TGTGCCAGCAGTACACCCGGTTCGGGGAGAGGAAACACTGAAGCTTTCTTT
CASSTPGSGRGNTEAFF
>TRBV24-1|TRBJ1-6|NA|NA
TGTGCCACCAGCTCAGGGTTGGGATATAATTCACCCCTCCACTTT
CATSSGLGYNSPLHF
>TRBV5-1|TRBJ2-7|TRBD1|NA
TGCGCCAGCAGCTTGTCCGGGACAGGGATCGAGCAGTACTTC
CASSLSGTGIEQYF
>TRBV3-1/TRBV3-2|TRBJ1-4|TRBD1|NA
TGTGCCAGCAGAAGACAGGGACGGGGAAGAACTAATGAAAAACTGTTTTTT
CASRRQGRGRTNEKLFF
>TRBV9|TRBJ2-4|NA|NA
TGTGCCAGCAGCGTAGGACAGCTAGCCAAAAACATTCAGTACTTC
CASSVGQLAKNIQYF
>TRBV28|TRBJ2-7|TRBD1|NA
TGTGCCAGCAGTTACACAGGGGGTGGCTACGAGCAGTACTTC
CASSYTGGGYEQYF
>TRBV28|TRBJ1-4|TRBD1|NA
TGTGCCAGCAGCAGGCTACCGGGACAGGGACGAGAAAAACTGTTTTTT
CASSRLPGQGREKLFF
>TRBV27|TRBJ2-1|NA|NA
TGTGCCAGCAGTTTCCCAGCGAGGGATGTAGACAATGAGCAGTTCTTC
CASSFPARDVDNEQFF
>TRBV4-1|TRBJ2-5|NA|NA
TGCGCCAGCAGCCAAGAGGCAGGGAAGACCCAGTACTTC
CASSQEAGKTQYF
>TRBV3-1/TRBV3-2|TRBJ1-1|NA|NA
TGTGCCAGCAGCCAATTCTCGGGGGGGGCAAACACTGAAGCTTTCTTT
CASSQFSGGANTEAFF
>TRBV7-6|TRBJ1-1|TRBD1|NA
TGTGCCAGCAGCGTAACAGGGGGTCTTGTAAGCACTGAAGCTTTCTTT
CASSVTGGLVSTEAFF
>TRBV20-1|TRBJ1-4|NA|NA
TGCAGTGCTAGTTCGGGTCTTGAAAAACTGTTTTTT
CSASSGLEKLFF
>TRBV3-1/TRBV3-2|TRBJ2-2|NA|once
TGTGCCAGCAGCCCCAGTCCTGACGGGGAGCTGTTTTTT
CASSPSPDGELFF
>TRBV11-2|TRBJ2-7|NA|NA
TGTGCCAGCAAGATACCCTACTCCTACGAGCAGTACTTC
CASKIPYSYEQYF
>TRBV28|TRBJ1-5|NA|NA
TGTGCCAGCAGACCCTTCGCCACAGGGCTCAATCAGCCCCAGCATTTT
CASRPFATGLNQPQHF
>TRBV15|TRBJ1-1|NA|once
TGTGCCACCAGCAGAGAGGCAGGCAACACTGAAGCTTTCTTT
CATSREAGNTEAFF
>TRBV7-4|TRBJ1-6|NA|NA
TGTGCCAGCACCCTAAGGTACGAGGTTCGGCCCCTCCACTTT
CASTLRYEVRPLHF
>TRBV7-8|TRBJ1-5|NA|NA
TGTGCCAGCAGCTTAGCGATAGGGGGTAACAATCAGCCCCAGCATTTT
CASSLAIGGNNQPQHF
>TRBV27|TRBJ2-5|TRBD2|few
TGTGCCAGCAGTTTAGCCGGGACTAGCGGTGGAGGGACCCAGTACTTC
CASSLAGTSGGGTQYF
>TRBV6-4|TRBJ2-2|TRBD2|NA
TGTGCCAGCAGTGCCCTAGCGGGGGGGACCGGGGAGCTGTTTTTT
CASSALAGGTGELFF
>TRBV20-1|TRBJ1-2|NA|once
TGCAGTGCCCCAGGGTATAATGGCTACACCTTC
CSAPGYNGYTF
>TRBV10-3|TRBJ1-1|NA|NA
TGTGCCATCAGTGTCACCTCGACAGGAGCGAACACTGAAGCTTTCTTT
CAISVTSTGANTEAFF
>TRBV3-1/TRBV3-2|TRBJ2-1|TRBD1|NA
TGTGCCAGCAGCCATACTGGCAGGGGGATTTACAATGAGCAGTTCTTC
CASSHTGRGIYNEQFF
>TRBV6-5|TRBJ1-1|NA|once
TGTGCCAGCAGTTACCATCAGACAGGGAACACTGAAGCTTTCTTT
CASSYHQTGNTEAFF
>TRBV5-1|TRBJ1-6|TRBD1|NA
TGCGCCAGCAGCTTACAGGGGGCGGATTCACCCCTCCACTTT
CASSLQGADSPLHF
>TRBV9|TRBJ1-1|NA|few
TGTGCCAGCAGGGAGGTGAACACTGAAGCTTTCTTT
CASREVNTEAFF
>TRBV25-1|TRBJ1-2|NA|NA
TGTGCCAGCAGTGAACCCGGGCGGGGCTATGGCTACACCTTC
CASSEPGRGYGYTF
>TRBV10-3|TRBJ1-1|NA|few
TGTGCCATCAGTGAAGGGGGGAACACTGAAGCTTTCTTT
CAISEGGNTEAFF